The present entry profiles one TCR beta chain with its context. Its antigen remains unknown. The sample is drawn from a study of Ad26.COV2.S vaccination and SARS-CoV-2 variants. Study-wide context: A participant enrolled in the COV1001 Ad26.COV2.S trial arm provided the sample. In the study, Ad26.COV2.S was injected intramuscularly once, or twice 56 days apart.

Treatment defined: 15 to 20 received Ad26.COV2.S at low or high dose, single or two shots; about 5 received placebo; per-sample allocation not given. All samples were drawn on day 63, counting from the first vaccine or placebo injection. The donor was a Boston adult aged 18-55 years. TCRdb's copy holds only in-frame clones and misses some; the assay was immunoSEQ multiplex PCR. The sample yields roughly 350,000 clones, around 89% seen once. Study-level points and caveats: Once vaccination had occurred, spike-specific CD8+ and CD4+ T cell responses reportedly showed substantial breadth.

This specimen was peripheral blood, taken in a trial of Ad26.COV2.S vaccine versus placebo. The receptor was derived from a person between 18 and 65 years old who received the Ad26.COV2.S COVID-19 vaccine or a placebo.

The CDR3: CASSQGVTGNTIYF. CDR3 DNA: TGTGCCAGCAGTCAGGGGGTAACGGGAAACACCATATATTTT. This chain connects TRBV2 to TRBJ1-3; 7 bases map to TRBD1. V lost 5 bases, J lost 4 bases, and 5 bases stayed unmatched. The CDR3 has 14 residues. Germline V gene lookup returns CDR1 SNHLY and CDR2 FYNNEI. The entire variable domain, with the rest obtained from reference TRBV2 and TRBJ1-3, is as follows: EPEVTQTPSHQVTQMGQEVILRCVPISNHLYFYWYRQILGQKVEFLVSFYNNEISEKSEIFDDQFSVERPDGSNFTLKIRSTKLEDSAMYFCASSQGVTGNTIYFGEGSWLTVV.